These 19 T cell receptor beta chains were all obtained from the same sample, sequenced in a study of T cells expressing NK-cell markers. TCRdb reanalyzed the 5' RACE reads, giving one entry per CDR3 protein sequence and no DNA. The sample totals about 180,000 distinct CDR3 sequences; its top ten clones hold about 19%. Sequenced material: blood T cells: a sorted CD56 or NKG2C T cell subset, CD4+ or CD8+ T cells, or bulk PBMC T cells (not recorded which). Receptor source: a man aged 18-75 years in good health.

V is TRBV27 and J is TRBJ2-7; there is no DNA to check the TCRdb D call of TRBD1. There are 15 residues in the CDR3. CDR1 and CDR2 (germline): MNHEY, SMNVEV (reference sequence). CDR3 loop: CASSFGEGTGYEQYF.

The chain uses TRBV9 and TRBJ1-1. The CDR3 contains 14 residues. Germline CDR1 is SGDLS and CDR2 is YYNGEE. CDR3 residues: CASSVGRMNTEAFF. Full variable domain (rest looked up from reference TRBV9 and TRBJ1-1): DSGVTQTPKHLITATGQRVTLRCSPRSGDLSVYWYQQSLDQGLQFLIQYYNGEERAKGNILERFSAQQFPDLHSELNLSSLELGDSALYFCASSVGRMNTEAFFGQGTRLTVV.

The gene calls are TRBV5-1 and TRBJ2-1; TCRdb gives TRBD1 as the D gene, but with no DNA this cannot be confirmed. The CDR3 spans 14 residues. CDR1 and CDR2 (germline): SGHRS, YFSETQ. This CDR3 is CASSLGQGYNEQFF.

The genes are TRBV4-1 and TRBJ2-2; TCRdb's D call of TRBD1 is untestable without DNA. This CDR3 region has 15 residues. Germline V gene sequence: CDR1 MGHRA, CDR2 YSYEKL. The CDR3 protein is CASSQEQGGTGELFF.

The genes are TRBV19 and TRBJ2-7; absent DNA, TCRdb's TRBD2 call cannot be checked. Germline V CDR1 and CDR2: LNHDA, SQIVND (reference sequence). The CDR3 extends over 16 amino acids. CDR3 loop: CASSLAYSGGRIEQYF. Using reference TRBV19 and TRBJ2-7 for the parts outside the CDR3, the full variable domain is DGGITQSPKYLFRKEGQNVTLSCEQNLNHDAMYWYRQDPGQGLRLIYYSQIVNDFQKGDIAEGYSVSREKKESFPLTVTSAQKNPTAFYLCASSLAYSGGRIEQYFGPGTRLTVT.

The V and J genes are TRBV19 and TRBJ2-7; TCRdb calls TRBD1, which cannot be checked without DNA. The CDR3 runs 14 residues. CDR1 and CDR2 from the germline V gene are LNHDA and SQIVND (reference sequence). The CDR3 here is CASSINRGVGEQYF.

The chain uses TRBV28 and TRBJ2-5; TCRdb picks TRBD1, but there is no DNA to check that call. The CDR3 is made up of 13 amino acids. Germline lookup yields CDR1 MDHEN and CDR2 SYDVKM. The CDR3 protein is CASRQPNQETQYF.

CDR3 protein: CASSLDDADYGYTF. The V and J genes are TRBV7-9 and TRBJ1-2. CDR1 is SEHNR, CDR2 FQNEAQ, per germline (reference sequence). The CDR3 consists of 14 residues. Supplemented by reference TRBV7-9 and TRBJ1-2, the full variable domain reads DTGVSQNPRHKITKRGQNVTFRCDPISEHNRLYWYRQTLGQGPEFLTYFQNEAQLEKSRLLSDRFSAERPKGSFSTLEIQRTEQGDSAMYLCASSLDDADYGYTFGSGTRLTVV.

The V gene is TRBV27, the J gene TRBJ2-3; TCRdb reports TRBD1, a call that lacks DNA to check it against. The CDR3 runs to 17 residues. Germline loops: CDR1 MNHEY, CDR2 SMNVEV (reference sequence). The CDR3 here is CASSLTPPGSSTDTQYF.

The CDR3 here is CASSGRDRGYEQYF. V is TRBV6-2 or TRBV6-3 and J is TRBJ2-7; TCRdb's D gene call, TRBD1, goes unchecked for lack of DNA. CDR1 and CDR2 from the germline V gene are MNHEY and SVGEGT. The CDR3 loop spans 14 amino acids.

The CDR3 protein is CASSLSGGRISYEQYF. The chain has TRBV7-9 and TRBJ2-7; TCRdb's D call, TRBD1, is unchecked because there is no DNA. The CDR3 is 16 amino acids. Germline V gene data show CDR1 as SEHNR and CDR2 as FQNEAQ (reference sequence).

The chain is built from TRBV27 and TRBJ1-4; TCRdb indicates TRBD1, and absent DNA this call remains unverified. The germline gives CDR1 MNHEY, CDR2 SMNVEV (reference sequence). The CDR3 spans 16 residues. The CDR3 region is CASSPTGGGPGEKLFF.

V usage is TRBV7-9 and J usage is TRBJ2-2; without DNA, the TCRdb call of TRBD1 cannot be checked. The CDR3 extends over 16 amino acids. Germline assignment: CDR1 SEHNR and CDR2 FQNEAQ (reference sequence). CDR3 sequence reads: CASSLSDSTNTGELFF.

The V and J genes are TRBV29-1 and TRBJ2-3; absent DNA, TCRdb's TRBD1 call cannot be checked. Germline V CDR1 and CDR2: SQVTM, ANQGSEA. There are 16 residues in the CDR3. The CDR3 spells CSVEDLGTGGTDTQYF.

The genes are TRBV12-3 or TRBV12-4 and TRBJ2-7; TCRdb proposes TRBD1, but this gene call is untestable without DNA. CDR3 length: 16 residues. The CDR3 loop is CASSFDSLSFSYEQYF.

The V and J genes are TRBV6-5 and TRBJ1-1; TCRdb names TRBD1, which stays unverified in the absence of DNA. The CDR3 has 13 amino acids. Germline CDR1 is MNHEY and CDR2 is SVGAGI. CDR3 region: CASSYGGATEAFF.

The chain carries TRBV29-1 and TRBJ1-2; TCRdb designates TRBD1, a call that cannot be tested without DNA. Germline-derived CDR1 and CDR2 are SQVTM and ANQGSEA. The CDR3 spans 13 residues. The CDR3 region is CSAGTGAFDGYTF. Full variable domain (missing parts from reference TRBV29-1 and TRBJ1-2): SAVISQKPSRDICQRGTSLTIQCQVDSQVTMMFWYRQQPGQSLTLIATANQGSEATYESGFVIDKFPISRPNLTFSTLTVSNMSPEDSSIYLCSAGTGAFDGYTFGSGTRLTVV.

V usage is TRBV18 and J usage is TRBJ2-1; TCRdb returns TRBD1, unconfirmable since there is no DNA. The CDR3 sequence is 15 residues long. The germline V gene encodes CDR1 KGHSH and CDR2 LQKENI. This CDR3 reads CASSPTPGGIDEQFF.

The CDR3 here is CASSTRGLAGPRMERYNEQFF. V and J are TRBV27 and TRBJ2-1; TCRdb selects TRBD2, and the lack of DNA leaves this call unchecked. CDR3 length equals 21 residues. The germline V gene encodes CDR1 MNHEY and CDR2 SMNVEV (reference sequence).